Shown below are 2 T cell receptor beta chains from a single sample sequenced in a study of OX40 agonist ivuxolimab in advanced cancers. Generated by immunoSEQ multiplex PCR, the TCRdb table keeps only in-frame clones and is missing some. The sample shows under 20,000 clones, around 79% of them seen only once. Sample: CD4+ or CD8+ T cells sorted from blood, taken in a trial of the OX40 agonist ivuxolimab. The receptors originated from an adult with an advanced solid tumor such as melanoma, head and neck, liver or kidney cancer.

The rearrangement joins TRBV14 to TRBJ2-1; tentatively, D is TRBD2 (6 bases). Germline lookup yields CDR1 SGHDN and CDR2 FVKESK. CDR3 length: 17 amino acids. V was trimmed by 3 bases and J by 3 bases, leaving 18 bases between them. CDR3 loop: CASSQLDAGLFYNEQFF. CDR3 bases: TGTGCCAGCAGCCAGCTTGACGCGGGACTTTTCTACAATGAGCAGTTCTTC.

The chain links TRBV27 to TRBJ1-1, with 7 nucleotides matching TRBD1. The CDR3 length is 13 residues. Trimming at V came to 6 bases and at J to 5 bases, leaving 6 bases not matched to a gene. Germline V CDR1 and CDR2: MNHEY, SMNVEV (reference sequence). The DNA of the CDR3 is TGTGCCAGCAGGATAACAGGGGTGACTGAAGCTTTCTTT. Amino acids: CASRITGVTEAFF.